This TCR beta chain was obtained from a study of blood T cells in healthy people across ages (dated by TCRdb to the mid-2010s). About the full investigation: In model experiments, template switching captured about one uniquely barcoded TCR beta cDNA molecule for every two T cells. To track age-related changes in TCR beta repertoire diversity, the study relied on deep sequencing normalized with unique cDNA molecular identifiers. The donors were split into four age groups: young (average about 15 years), middle-aged (about 40), aged (62) and long-lived (under 85). Donors of different ages were randomly distributed across sequencing lanes to avoid experimental bias. Using the same blood draw, the study looked at two additional independent replicas of 1 million unique cDNA reads for two donors, one aged 18 to 30 and the other aged 80 or older. On the study overall, not on this receptor specifically: A strong correlation was found between observed TCR beta diversity and the percentage of naive T cells measured by flow cytometry. Bulk unsorted PBMC profiling prevented conclusive comparison of naive and antigen-experienced compartments. Because donor CMV infection status was unknown, age-related changes in expanded clonotypes were potentially confounded. Compared with the aged group, the long-lived group had more naive CD4+ T cells, fewer expanded clones and increased TCR diversity, a pattern suggesting age selection. Estimates of total diversity based on one million sequenced T cells were considered lower bounds and underestimates. As age increased, observed TCR beta diversity per million T cells dropped in a roughly linear way, and a significant reduction was already evident by age 40.

In regard to this clonotype: The clone's antigen remains unknown. No clone much larger than this one lies a single base away; base qualities are absent.

The library came from 5' RACE. TCRdb shows the sequencer as Illumina HiSeq 2500. A second about 7 to 12 cycle PCR used a sample-barcoded 5' primer and a J-beta primer mix. A template-switch 5' adaptor carrying 12 random nucleotides introduced a unique molecular identifier onto each TCR beta cDNA molecule. At least 2.5 million CDR3-containing paired-end reads were obtained from each sample. First-strand cDNA synthesis was performed from all RNA using the Mint cDNA synthesis kit, with priming by a TRBC-specific oligonucleotide. Following uracil-DNA glycosylase treatment, a first 18-cycle PCR with universal primers M1SS and BC2_uni_R was performed on all cDNA. The paper's processing steps were these. For normalization, 1 million high-quality reads were randomly selected from each sample, with every read carrying a distinct molecular identifier. Reads with shared molecular identifiers were discarded instead of being binned into consensus sequences. MiTCR, with a Q25 quality threshold and the strictest error-elimination algorithm, was used for CDR3 identification, clonotype clustering and error correction. A nonparametric unseen species model using Euler transformation provided a lower-bound estimate of total TCR beta diversity. The public sequencing data were trimmed at Q25 with fastp and processed into clonotypes with MiXCR by TCRdb, which kept only in-frame beta chains. For every CDR3 protein sequence, its rows merge into one entry that carries the most common genes and DNA. What appears here as the V and J calls and clone size reflects TCRdb's work, not the paper's. This sample lists around 710,000 distinct CDR3 sequences; roughly two fifths were detected once. 20% to 25% of the sample is in the top ten clones.

Donors were 39 systemically healthy Caucasian individuals from Russia aged 6 to 90 years. About 9.8 milliliters of peripheral blood were drawn from each donor into EDTA-treated Vacutainer tubes. PBMCs were isolated by Ficoll-Paque density-gradient centrifugation, with at least 6 million obtained per sample. Total RNA, at least 5.5 micrograms per sample, was extracted from PBMCs with Trizol reagent. For every donor, flow cytometry on a PBMC aliquot measured the percentage of naive CD45RAhigh/CD27high T cells. Sequencing was done on a sample of blood. This receptor was taken from an older woman in good health.

The bases are TGTGCCAGCAGTTACACGGGACTAGCGGAGGACAATGAGCAGTTCTTC. Protein translation: CASSYTGLAEDNEQFF. The chain is made from TRBV6-5 and TRBJ2-1, with 11 bases matching TRBD2. V and J are trimmed by 2 bases and 5 bases, and the gene matches miss 5 bases of the junction. The germline V gene yields MNHEY for CDR1 and SVGAGI for CDR2. The CDR3 sequence holds 16 residues, the cysteine and phenylalanine included. Only CDR3 DNA remains: 48 bases, in frame from the first base.